The 16 T cell receptor beta chains listed next were all sequenced from one sample in a study of chemoradiotherapy in HPV16-positive cancers (dated by TCRdb to the early 2020s). Receptor amplification or capture employed the immunoSEQ multiplex PCR assay. TCRdb took this table from immuneACCESS and kept in-frame rearrangements with V and J called. Such tables lack part of the clones; where checked against another copy, unresolved V genes explain under half of the gap, and the rest is unexplained. Present in this sample are more than 10,000 clones, about 91% of which were seen just once. The biggest ten clones account for roughly 20% of the sample. The starting material was blood, obtained from a patient who underwent chemoradiotherapy. Receptors originate from a human donor with HPV-associated anogenital cancer.

This chain connects TRBV19 to TRBJ1-1; the D gene is possibly TRBD1 (6 bases). This CDR3 contains 16 residues. Germline V gene lookup returns CDR1 LNHDA and CDR2 SQIVND (reference sequence). V was shortened by 6 bases and J by 0 bases, with 17 bases between the two germline ends. CDR3 nucleotide sequence: TGTGCCAGTAGACCTACAGGGACATTCATGAACACTGAAGCTTTCTTT. Translating gives CASRPTGTFMNTEAFF. The complete variable domain, with remaining parts taken from reference TRBV19 and TRBJ1-1, reads DGGITQSPKYLFRKEGQNVTLSCEQNLNHDAMYWYRQDPGQGLRLIYYSQIVNDFQKGDIAEGYSVSREKKESFPLTVTSAQKNPTAFYLCASRPTGTFMNTEAFFGQGTRLTVV.

V and J are TRBV18 and TRBJ2-5; D call uncertain. V lost 0 bases and J lost 1, with 6 bases in between. Looked up from germline, CDR1 is KGHSH and CDR2 is LQKENI. The CDR3 totals 14 residues. The CDR3 DNA is TGTGCCAGCTCACCACCGTCCAGCCAAGAGACCCAGTACTTC. It translates to CASSPPSSQETQYF.

V and J are TRBV19 and TRBJ2-5, with a weak D call TRBD1 (5 bases). Germline V lookup: CDR1 LNHDA, CDR2 SQIVND (reference sequence). The CDR3 loop spans 12 amino acids. V was clipped by 6 bases and J by 4 bases, with 9 bases between them. The CDR3 protein is CASRAQGETQYF. In nucleotides, the CDR3 is TGTGCCAGTAGGGCCCAGGGAGAGACCCAGTACTTC.

The rearrangement joins TRBV10-2 to TRBJ1-5; maybe TRBD1 (5 bases). CDR3 length equals 14 residues. CDR1 and CDR2 from the germline V gene are WSHSY and SAAADI. V lost 5 bases and J lost 6, with 14 bases in between. The CDR3, as DNA: TGCGCCAGCAGTTCCCCCAGGGACGGTCAGCCCCAGCATTTT. It yields the protein CASSSPRDGQPQHF.

The chain recombines TRBV15 with TRBJ1-2, with TRBD1 matching 8 bases. The CDR3 spans 16 residues. Losses at the gene ends were 5 bases for V and 4 bases for J; bases not matched to a gene: 12. Germline V gives CDR1 LNHNV, CDR2 YYDKDF (reference sequence). This CDR3 reads CATSPLGGTGSYGYTF. The CDR3 DNA is TGTGCCACCAGCCCTCTGGGGGGGACAGGCTCCTATGGCTACACCTTC.

The genes are TRBV29-1 and TRBJ1-1; D might be TRBD1 (6 bases). The CDR3 sequence is 13 residues long. V lost 1 base and J 2 bases, leaving 8 bases between the germline ends. CDR1 SQVTM and CDR2 ANQGSEA come from the germline V gene. CDR3 bases: TGCAGCGTTGAAGGGACAGCAAACACTGAAGCTTTCTTT. Protein sequence: CSVEGTANTEAFF.

This chain joins TRBV7-2 and TRBJ1-6; 9 positions agree with TRBD1. This CDR3 has 16 residues. V gave up 6 bases and J gave up 10 bases; unmatched junction bases: 13. Per the germline V gene, CDR1 is SGHTA and CDR2 is FQGNSA. For the CDR3, the DNA is TGTGCCAGCAGACACCGGGCGGGGACAGGGAGCTCACCCCTCCACTTT. Translating gives CASRHRAGTGSSPLHF.

This sequence joins TRBV4-2 and TRBJ2-3; TRBD2 aligns across 7 bases. Germline CDR1 reads LGHNA; CDR2 reads YNFKEQ. CDR3 length: 16 residues. The trim removed 0 bases at V and 4 bases at J, leaving 7 bases unmatched. The CDR3 sequence is CASSQDGLAEADTQYF. Written as DNA, the CDR3 is TGTGCCAGCAGCCAAGACGGGCTAGCGGAGGCAGATACGCAGTATTTT.

This chain links TRBV6-4 with TRBJ1-6; no reliable D call. Per the germline V gene, CDR1 is MRHNA and CDR2 is SNTAGT. The CDR3 consists of 14 residues. V shed 5 bases and J shed 2 bases, with 7 bases lying between them. The CDR3 spells CASSTGPYNSPLHF. The CDR3, as DNA: TGTGCCAGCAGTACCGGGCCCTATAATTCACCCCTCCACTTT.

Comment on this clone: Other DNA sequences in the sample encode the same CDR3. This chain connects TRBV6-1 to TRBJ1-4; 12 bases map to TRBD1. Germline trimming cut 3 bases from V and 7 bases from J; bases unmatched to any gene: 0. The CDR3 is made up of 14 amino acids. The germline CDR1 and CDR2 sequences are MNHNS and SASEGT. CDR3: CASSEGQGAEKLFF. CDR3 in DNA: TGTGCCAGCAGTGAGGGACAGGGGGCTGAAAAACTGTTTTTT.

Comment on this clone: No DNA is shown, since the ends of the CDR3 on it are uncertain; the CDR3 is the one TCRdb lists. The V and J genes are TRBV27 and TRBJ2-2; TRBD2, as called in the table, went unchecked against the DNA. Germline CDR1 MNHEY, CDR2 SMNVEV (reference sequence). The CDR3 is made up of 19 amino acids, end residues included. CDR3 amino acids: CASTSSGVHRRLTPGSCFF.

This clone was picked up a small number of times. The J gene is TRBJ2-7, the V gene TRBV5-1; 8 bases are shared with TRBD1. V gave up 6 bases and J gave up 8 bases; unmatched junction bases: 13. The germline CDR1 and CDR2 sequences are SGHRS and YFSETQ. This CDR3 has 14 residues. The CDR3 spells CASKGDRGGSQQYF. The CDR3 coding sequence is TGCGCCAGCAAGGGAGACAGGGGCGGGTCTCAGCAGTACTTC.

This clone was recorded only once. The chain employs TRBV4-2 and TRBJ1-4; D remains unclear. The CDR3 contains 14 residues. V was trimmed by 3 bases and J by 2 bases, leaving 7 bases between them. Germline CDR1 LGHNA, CDR2 YNFKEQ. CDR3 sequence (DNA): TGTGCCAGCAGCCAGGACCGTACTAATGAAAAACTGTTTTTT. Translated, it gives CASSQDRTNEKLFF.

The chain couples TRBV11-2 to TRBJ2-6; 7 bases agree with TRBD1. Germline CDR1 SGHAT, CDR2 FQNNGV. With V trimmed by 6 bases and J by 4 bases, 6 bases remained unmatched. The CDR3 has 15 residues. The CDR3 sequence is CASSFRGSGANVLTF. The CDR3 nucleotides read TGTGCCAGCAGTTTCAGGGGGTCCGGGGCCAACGTCCTGACTTTC.

The chain combines TRBV28 with TRBJ2-1; D unresolved. CDR1 and CDR2 (germline): MDHEN, SYDVKM. This CDR3 spans 13 amino acids. Trimming pared 2 bases from V and 1 base from J, leaving 3 bases between. The CDR3 DNA sequence: TGTGCCAGCAGTTTAGGGTCCTACAATGAGCAGTTCTTC. It codes for CASSLGSYNEQFF.

This clone was counted a single time. The genes are TRBV19 and TRBJ1-2, with 9 positions matching TRBD1. The germline gives CDR1 LNHDA, CDR2 SQIVND (reference sequence). J was trimmed by 5 bases and V by 6 bases; bases with no gene match: 4. CDR3 size: 13 residues. The CDR3 sequence is CASRGDRAYGYTF. CDR3 nucleotides: TGTGCCAGTAGAGGGGACAGGGCTTATGGCTACACCTTC.